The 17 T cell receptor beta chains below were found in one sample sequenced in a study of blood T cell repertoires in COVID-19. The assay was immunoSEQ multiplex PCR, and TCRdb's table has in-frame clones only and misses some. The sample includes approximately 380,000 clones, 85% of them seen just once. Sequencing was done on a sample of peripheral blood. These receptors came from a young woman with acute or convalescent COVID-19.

The chain's CDR3 is CASSSGGDQLEGEQFF. The DNA of the CDR3 is TGTGCCAGCAGCTCTGGAGGGGATCAACTAGAAGGGGAGCAGTTCTTC. The chain carries TRBV5-5 and TRBJ2-1, with TRBD2 as a possible D gene (6 bases). This CDR3 has 16 amino acids. Deletions cut 3 bases from V and 10 bases from J, with 23 bases between. Germline assignment: CDR1 SGHKS and CDR2 YYEKEE (reference sequence).

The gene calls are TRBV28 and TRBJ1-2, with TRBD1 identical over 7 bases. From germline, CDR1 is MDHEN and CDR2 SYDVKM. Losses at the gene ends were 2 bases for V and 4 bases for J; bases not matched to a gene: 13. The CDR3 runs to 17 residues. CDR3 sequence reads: CASSLEGAGHTPYGYTF. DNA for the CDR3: TGTGCCAGCAGTTTAGAGGGGGCAGGCCATACCCCCTATGGCTACACCTTC.

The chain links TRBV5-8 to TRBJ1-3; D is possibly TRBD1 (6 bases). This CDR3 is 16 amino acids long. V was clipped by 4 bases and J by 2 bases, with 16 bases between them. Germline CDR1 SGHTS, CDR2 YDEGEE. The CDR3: CASSLGDNGAGNTIYF. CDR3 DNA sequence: TGTGCCAGCAGCCTGGGGGACAACGGGGCTGGAAACACCATATATTTT.

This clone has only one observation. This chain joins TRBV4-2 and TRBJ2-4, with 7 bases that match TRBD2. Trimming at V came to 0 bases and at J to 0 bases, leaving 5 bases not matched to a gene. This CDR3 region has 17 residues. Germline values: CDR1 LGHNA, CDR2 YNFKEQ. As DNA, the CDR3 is TGTGCCAGCAGCCAAGATCCGGCGGGGGTAGCCAAAAACATTCAGTACTTC. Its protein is CASSQDPAGVAKNIQYF.

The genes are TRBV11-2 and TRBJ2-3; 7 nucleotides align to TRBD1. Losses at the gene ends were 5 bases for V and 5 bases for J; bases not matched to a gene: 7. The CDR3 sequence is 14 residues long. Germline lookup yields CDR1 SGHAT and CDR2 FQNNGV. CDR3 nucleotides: TGTGCCAGCAGCACTAGACAGGGTAGAGATACGCAGTATTTT. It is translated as CASSTRQGRDTQYF.

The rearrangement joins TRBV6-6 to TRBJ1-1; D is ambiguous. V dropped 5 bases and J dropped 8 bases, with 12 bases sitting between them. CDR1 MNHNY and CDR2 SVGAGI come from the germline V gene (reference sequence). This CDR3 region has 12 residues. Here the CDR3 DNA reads TGTGCCAGCAGTGCCTCCGGAGTGGAAGCTTTCTTT. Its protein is CASSASGVEAFF.

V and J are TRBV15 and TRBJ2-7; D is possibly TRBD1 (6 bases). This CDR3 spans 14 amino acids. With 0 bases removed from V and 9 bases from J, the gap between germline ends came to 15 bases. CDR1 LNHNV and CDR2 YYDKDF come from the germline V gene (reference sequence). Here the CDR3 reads CATSRDRAGVGQYF. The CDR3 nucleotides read TGTGCCACCAGCAGAGATCGTGCAGGGGTCGGGCAGTACTTC.

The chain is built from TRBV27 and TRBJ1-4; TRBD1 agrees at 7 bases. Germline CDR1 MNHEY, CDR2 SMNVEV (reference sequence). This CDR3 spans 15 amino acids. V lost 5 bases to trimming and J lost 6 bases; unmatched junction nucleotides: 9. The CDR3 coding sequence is TGTGCCAGCAGTACTCGACAGGGAAGAGATGAAAAACTGTTTTTT. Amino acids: CASSTRQGRDEKLFF.

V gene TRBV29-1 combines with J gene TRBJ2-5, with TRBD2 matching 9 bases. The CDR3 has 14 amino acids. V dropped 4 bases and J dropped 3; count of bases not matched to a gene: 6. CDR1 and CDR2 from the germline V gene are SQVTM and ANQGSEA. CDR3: CSVAKTSGKETQYF. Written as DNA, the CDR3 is TGCAGCGTTGCCAAGACTAGCGGTAAAGAGACCCAGTACTTC. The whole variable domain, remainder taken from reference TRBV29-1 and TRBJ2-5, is SAVISQKPSRDICQRGTSLTIQCQVDSQVTMMFWYRQQPGQSLTLIATANQGSEATYESGFVIDKFPISRPNLTFSTLTVSNMSPEDSSIYLCSVAKTSGKETQYFGPGTRLLVL.

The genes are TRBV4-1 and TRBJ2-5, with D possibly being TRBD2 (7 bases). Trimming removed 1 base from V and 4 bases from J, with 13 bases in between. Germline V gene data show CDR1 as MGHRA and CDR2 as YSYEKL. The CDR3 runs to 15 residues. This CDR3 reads CASSQGKGGPETQYF. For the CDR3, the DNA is TGCGCCAGCAGCCAAGGGAAGGGGGGGCCAGAGACCCAGTACTTC.

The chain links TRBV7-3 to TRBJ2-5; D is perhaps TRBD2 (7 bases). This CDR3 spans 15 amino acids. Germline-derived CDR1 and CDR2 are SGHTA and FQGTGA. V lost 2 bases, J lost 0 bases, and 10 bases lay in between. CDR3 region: CASSLGGGDQETQYF. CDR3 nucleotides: TGTGCCAGCAGCTTAGGCGGGGGCGACCAAGAGACCCAGTACTTC. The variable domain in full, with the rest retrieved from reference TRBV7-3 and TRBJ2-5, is GAGVSQTPSNKVTEKGKYVELRCDPISGHTALYWYRQSLGQGPEFLIYFQGTGAADDSGLPNDRFFAVRPEGSVSTLKIQRTERGDSAVYLCASSLGGGDQETQYFGPGTRLLVL.

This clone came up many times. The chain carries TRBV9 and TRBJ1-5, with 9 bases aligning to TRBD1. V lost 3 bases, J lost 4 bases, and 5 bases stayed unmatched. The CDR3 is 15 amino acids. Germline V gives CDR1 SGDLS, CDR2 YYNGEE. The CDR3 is CASSAGQGTNQPQHF. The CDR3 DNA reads TGTGCCAGCAGCGCCGGACAGGGGACGAATCAGCCCCAGCATTTT.

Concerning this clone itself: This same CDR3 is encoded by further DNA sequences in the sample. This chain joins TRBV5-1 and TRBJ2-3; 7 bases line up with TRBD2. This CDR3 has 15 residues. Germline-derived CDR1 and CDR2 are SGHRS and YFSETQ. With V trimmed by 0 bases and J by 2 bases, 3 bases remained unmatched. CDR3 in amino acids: CASSLGAGDTDTQYF. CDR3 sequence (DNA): TGCGCCAGCAGCTTGGGTGCGGGAGACACAGATACGCAGTATTTT.

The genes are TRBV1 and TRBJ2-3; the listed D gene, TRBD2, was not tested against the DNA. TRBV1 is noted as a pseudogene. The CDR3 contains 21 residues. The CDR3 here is CTSSQVVLPTSGSSRTDTQYF. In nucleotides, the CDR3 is TGCACCAGCAGCCAGGTTGTCCTTCCGACTAGCGGGAGTTCTCGCACAGATACGCAGTATTTT.

CDR3 loop: CASSSDGGYTF. The CDR3 coding sequence is TGTGCCAGCAGCTCCGATGGCGGCTACACCTTC. The chain links TRBV11-2 to TRBJ1-2; D is undetermined. The V end was cut by 4 bases, the J end by 8 bases, with 8 bases between. This CDR3 is built from 11 residues. The germline gives CDR1 SGHAT, CDR2 FQNNGV.

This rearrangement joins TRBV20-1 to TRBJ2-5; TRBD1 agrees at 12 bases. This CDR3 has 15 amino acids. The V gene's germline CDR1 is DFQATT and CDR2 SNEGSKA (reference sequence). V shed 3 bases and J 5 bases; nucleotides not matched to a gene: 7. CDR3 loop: CSASRDRGRGETQYF. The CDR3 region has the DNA TGCAGTGCTAGTCGGGACAGGGGGCGAGGTGAGACCCAGTACTTC.

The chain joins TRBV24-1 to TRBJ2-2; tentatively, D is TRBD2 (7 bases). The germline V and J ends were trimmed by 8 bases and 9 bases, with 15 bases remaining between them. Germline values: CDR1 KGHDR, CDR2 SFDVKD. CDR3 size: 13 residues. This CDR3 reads CATTRWGGRELFF. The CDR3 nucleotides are TGTGCCACCACCCGCTGGGGGGGCCGGGAGCTGTTTTTT.